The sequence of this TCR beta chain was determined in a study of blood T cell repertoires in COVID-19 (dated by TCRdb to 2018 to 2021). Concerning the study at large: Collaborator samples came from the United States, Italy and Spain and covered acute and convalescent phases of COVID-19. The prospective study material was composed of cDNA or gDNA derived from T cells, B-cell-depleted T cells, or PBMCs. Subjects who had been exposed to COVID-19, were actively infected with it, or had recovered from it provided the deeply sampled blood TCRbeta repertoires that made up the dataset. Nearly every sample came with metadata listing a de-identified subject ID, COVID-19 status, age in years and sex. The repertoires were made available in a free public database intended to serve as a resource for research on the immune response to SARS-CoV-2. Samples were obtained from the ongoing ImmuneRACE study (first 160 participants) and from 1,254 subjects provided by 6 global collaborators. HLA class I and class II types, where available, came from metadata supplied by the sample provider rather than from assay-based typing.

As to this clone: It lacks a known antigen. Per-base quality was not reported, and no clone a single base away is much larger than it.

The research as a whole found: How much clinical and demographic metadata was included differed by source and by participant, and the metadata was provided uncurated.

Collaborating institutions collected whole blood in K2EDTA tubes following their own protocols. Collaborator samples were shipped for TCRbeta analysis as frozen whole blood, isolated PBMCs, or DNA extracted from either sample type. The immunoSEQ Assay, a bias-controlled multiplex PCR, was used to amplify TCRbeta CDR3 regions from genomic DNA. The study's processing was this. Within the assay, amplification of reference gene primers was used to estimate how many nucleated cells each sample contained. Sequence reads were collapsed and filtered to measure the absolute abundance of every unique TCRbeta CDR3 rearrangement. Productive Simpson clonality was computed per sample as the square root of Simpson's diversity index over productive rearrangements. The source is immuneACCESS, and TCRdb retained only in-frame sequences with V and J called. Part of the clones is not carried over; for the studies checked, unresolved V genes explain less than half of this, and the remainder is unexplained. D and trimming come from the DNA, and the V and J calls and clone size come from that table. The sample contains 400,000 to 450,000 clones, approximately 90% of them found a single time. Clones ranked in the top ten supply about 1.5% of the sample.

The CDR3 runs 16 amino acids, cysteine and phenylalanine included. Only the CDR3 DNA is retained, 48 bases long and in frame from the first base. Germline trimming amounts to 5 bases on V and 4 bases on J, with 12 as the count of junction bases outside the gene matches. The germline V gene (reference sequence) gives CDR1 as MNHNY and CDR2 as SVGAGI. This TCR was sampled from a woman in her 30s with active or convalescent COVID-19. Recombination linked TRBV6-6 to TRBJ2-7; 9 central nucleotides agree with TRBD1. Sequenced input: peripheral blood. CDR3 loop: CASSGKGGTGLYEQYF. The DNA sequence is TGTGCCAGCAGTGGCAAGGGGGGGACAGGGCTATACGAGCAGTACTTC.